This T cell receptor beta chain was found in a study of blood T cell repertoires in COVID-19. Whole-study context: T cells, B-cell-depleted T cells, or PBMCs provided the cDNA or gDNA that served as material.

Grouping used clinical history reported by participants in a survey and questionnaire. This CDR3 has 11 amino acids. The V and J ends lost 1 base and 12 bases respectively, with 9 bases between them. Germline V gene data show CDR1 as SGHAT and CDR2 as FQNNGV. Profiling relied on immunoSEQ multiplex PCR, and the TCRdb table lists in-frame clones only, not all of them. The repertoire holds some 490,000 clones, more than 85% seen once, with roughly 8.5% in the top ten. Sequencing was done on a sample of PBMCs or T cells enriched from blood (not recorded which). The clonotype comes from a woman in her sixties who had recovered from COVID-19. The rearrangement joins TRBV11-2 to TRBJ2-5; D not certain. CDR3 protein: CASSLGPTEYF. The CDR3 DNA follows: TGTGCCAGCAGCTTAGGTCCTACCGAGTACTTC.